This TCR beta chain was profiled in a study of blood T cell repertoires in COVID-19. Across the whole study: PBMCs, B-cell-depleted T cells, or T cells were the source of the cDNA or gDNA that made up the material.

The age range of participants was 18 to 89 years, with residence in about two dozen US areas. Cohorts were assigned according to the clinical history that participants reported. Symptom resolution, clearance, or two negative PCRs marked the recovered donors of Cohort 3. J was trimmed by 4 bases and V by 5 bases; bases with no gene match: 14. The CDR3 runs to 17 residues. Germline assignment: CDR1 SGHVS and CDR2 FQNEAQ. Using immunoSEQ multiplex PCR, the repertoire was profiled, and TCRdb retains in-frame clones only, with some absent. The table shows about 160,000 clones, with more than 65% occurring only once.

Sequenced sample: PBMCs or T cells enriched from blood (not recorded which). The chain uses TRBV7-8 and TRBJ2-7; 10 bases line up with TRBD1. The sequence was obtained from a man aged 55 to 70 who had recovered from COVID-19. The CDR3 protein is CASSRSAGTGVWYEQYF. The CDR3, as DNA: TGTGCCAGCAGCCGATCCGCGGGGACAGGGGTTTGGTACGAGCAGTACTTC. The full variable domain, completed using reference TRBV7-8 and TRBJ2-7, is GAGVSQSPRYKVAKRGQDVALRCDPISGHVSLFWYQQALGQGPEFLTYFQNEAQLDKSGLPSDRFFAERPEGSVSTLKIQRTQQEDSAVYLCASSRSAGTGVWYEQYFGPGTRLTVT.